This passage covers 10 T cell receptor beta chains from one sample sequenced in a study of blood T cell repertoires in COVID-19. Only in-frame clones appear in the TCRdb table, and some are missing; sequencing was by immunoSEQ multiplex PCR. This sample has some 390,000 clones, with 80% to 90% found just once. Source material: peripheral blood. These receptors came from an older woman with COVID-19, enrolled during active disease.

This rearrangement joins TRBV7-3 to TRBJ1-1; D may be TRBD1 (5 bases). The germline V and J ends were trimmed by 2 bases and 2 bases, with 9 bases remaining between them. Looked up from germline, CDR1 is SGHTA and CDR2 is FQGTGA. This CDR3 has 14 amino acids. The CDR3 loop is CASSLGGTNTEAFF. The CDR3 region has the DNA TGTGCCAGCAGCTTAGGGGGGACCAACACTGAAGCTTTCTTT.

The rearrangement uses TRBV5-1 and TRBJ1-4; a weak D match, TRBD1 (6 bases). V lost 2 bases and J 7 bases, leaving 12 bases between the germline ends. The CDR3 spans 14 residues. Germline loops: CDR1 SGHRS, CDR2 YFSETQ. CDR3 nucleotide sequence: TGCGCCAGCAGCTTACAGGGTGGCGGTGAAAAACTGTTTTTT. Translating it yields CASSLQGGGEKLFF.

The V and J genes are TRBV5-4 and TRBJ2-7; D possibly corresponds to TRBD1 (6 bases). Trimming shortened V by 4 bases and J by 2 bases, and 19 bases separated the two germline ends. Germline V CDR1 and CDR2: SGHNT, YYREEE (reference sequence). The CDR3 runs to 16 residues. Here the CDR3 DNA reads TGTGCCAGCAGCACAGACCCCGACAGGACCGCCTACGAGCAGTACTTC. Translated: CASSTDPDRTAYEQYF.

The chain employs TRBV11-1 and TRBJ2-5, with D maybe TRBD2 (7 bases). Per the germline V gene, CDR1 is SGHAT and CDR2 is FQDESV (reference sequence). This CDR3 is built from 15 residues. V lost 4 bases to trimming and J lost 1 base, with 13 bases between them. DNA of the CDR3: TGTGCCAGCAGCTGGTCGGGGGGCCCCCAAGAGACCCAGTACTTC. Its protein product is CASSWSGGPQETQYF.

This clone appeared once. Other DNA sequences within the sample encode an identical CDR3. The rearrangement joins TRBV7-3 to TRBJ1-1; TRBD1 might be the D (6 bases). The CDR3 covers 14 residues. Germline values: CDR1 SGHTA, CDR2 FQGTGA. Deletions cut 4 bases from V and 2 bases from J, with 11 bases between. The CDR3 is CASSSTGPNTEAFF. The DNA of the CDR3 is TGTGCCAGCAGCTCTACAGGGCCTAACACTGAAGCTTTCTTT.

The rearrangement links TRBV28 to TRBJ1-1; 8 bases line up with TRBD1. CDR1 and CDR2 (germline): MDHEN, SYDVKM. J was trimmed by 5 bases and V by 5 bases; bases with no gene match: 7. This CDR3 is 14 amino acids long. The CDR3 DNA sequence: TGTGCCAGCAGTAACGGACAGGGATGGACTGAAGCTTTCTTT. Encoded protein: CASSNGQGWTEAFF.

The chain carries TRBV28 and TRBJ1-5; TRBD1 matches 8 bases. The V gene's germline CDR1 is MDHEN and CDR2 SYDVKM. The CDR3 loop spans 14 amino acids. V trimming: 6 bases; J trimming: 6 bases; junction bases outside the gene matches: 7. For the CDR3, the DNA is TGTGCCAGCAGGTTACAGGGGGGACGTCAGCCCCAGCATTTT. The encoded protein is CASRLQGGRQPQHF.

CDR3 bases: TGTGCCAGCAGTGAATGGGGGCTACCGCCCTTCACAGATACGCAGTATTTT. Amino acids: CASSEWGLPPFTDTQYF. J is TRBJ2-3 and V is TRBV25-1; D might be TRBD1 (6 bases). The CDR3 extends over 17 amino acids. Between the trimmed V and J ends, which lost 1 base and 2 bases, there was a span of 16 bases. From germline, CDR1 is MGHDK and CDR2 SYGVNS. The full variable domain, completed using reference TRBV25-1 and TRBJ2-3, is EADIYQTPRYLVIGTGKKITLECSQTMGHDKMYWYQQDPGMELHLIHYSYGVNSTEKGDLSSESTVSRIRTEHFPLTLESARPSHTSQYLCASSEWGLPPFTDTQYFGPGTRLTVL.

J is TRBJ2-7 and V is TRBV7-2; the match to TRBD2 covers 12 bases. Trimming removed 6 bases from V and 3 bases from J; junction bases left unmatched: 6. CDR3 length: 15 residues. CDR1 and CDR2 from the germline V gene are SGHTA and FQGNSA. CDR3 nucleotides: TGTGCCAGCAGGGAGACTAGCGGGGGTTACTACGAGCAGTACTTC. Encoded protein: CASRETSGGYYEQYF.

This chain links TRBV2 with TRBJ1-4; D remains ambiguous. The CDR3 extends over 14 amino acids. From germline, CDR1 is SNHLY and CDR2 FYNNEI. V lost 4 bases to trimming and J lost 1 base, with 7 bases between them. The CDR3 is CASSVIETNEKLFF. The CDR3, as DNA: TGTGCCAGCAGTGTGATAGAAACTAATGAAAAACTGTTTTTT.